This T cell receptor beta chain was found in a study of blood T cell repertoires in COVID-19. The wider study: Samples representing acute and convalescent COVID-19 were sourced from the United States, Italy and Spain. From T cells, B-cell-depleted T cells, or PBMCs came the material, which was cDNA or gDNA.

Source study methods: Estimation of nucleated cell counts relied on the amplification of reference gene primers. The repertoire was sequenced with immunoSEQ multiplex PCR; TCRdb's copy has only in-frame clones and lacks some. Clone size and V and J calls were adopted from that table, with D and trimming inferred from the DNA. The table has around 250,000 clones, 65% to 90% seen once; the top ten hold around 5.5%. This CDR3 is built from 14 residues. Trimming left V 8 bases short and J 4 bases short, with 19 bases between. The germline V gene has CDR1 SGHRS and CDR2 YFSETQ. The clonotype was recovered from a man aged 50 to 59 with active or convalescent COVID-19. Material: peripheral blood. The gene calls are TRBV5-1 and TRBJ2-7, with a tentative D call TRBD1 (5 bases). CDR3 sequence reads: CASTAGHSSYEQYF. The CDR3 DNA sequence: TGCGCCAGTACCGCTGGACATTCTTCTTACGAGCAGTACTTC.